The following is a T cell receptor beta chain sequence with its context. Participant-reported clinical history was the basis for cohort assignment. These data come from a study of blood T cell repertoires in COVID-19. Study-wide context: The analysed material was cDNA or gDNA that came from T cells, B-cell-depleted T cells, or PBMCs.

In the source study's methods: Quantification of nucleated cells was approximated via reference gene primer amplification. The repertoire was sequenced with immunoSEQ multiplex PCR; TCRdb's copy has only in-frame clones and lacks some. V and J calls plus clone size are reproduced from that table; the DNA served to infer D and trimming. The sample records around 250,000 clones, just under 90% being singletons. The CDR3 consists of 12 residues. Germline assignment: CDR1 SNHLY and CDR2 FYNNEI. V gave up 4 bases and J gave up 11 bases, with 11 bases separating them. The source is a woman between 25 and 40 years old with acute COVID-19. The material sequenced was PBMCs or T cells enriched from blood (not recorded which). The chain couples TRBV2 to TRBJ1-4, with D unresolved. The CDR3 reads CASSVSQVKLFF. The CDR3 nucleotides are TGTGCCAGCAGTGTATCCCAGGTGAAACTGTTTTTT.